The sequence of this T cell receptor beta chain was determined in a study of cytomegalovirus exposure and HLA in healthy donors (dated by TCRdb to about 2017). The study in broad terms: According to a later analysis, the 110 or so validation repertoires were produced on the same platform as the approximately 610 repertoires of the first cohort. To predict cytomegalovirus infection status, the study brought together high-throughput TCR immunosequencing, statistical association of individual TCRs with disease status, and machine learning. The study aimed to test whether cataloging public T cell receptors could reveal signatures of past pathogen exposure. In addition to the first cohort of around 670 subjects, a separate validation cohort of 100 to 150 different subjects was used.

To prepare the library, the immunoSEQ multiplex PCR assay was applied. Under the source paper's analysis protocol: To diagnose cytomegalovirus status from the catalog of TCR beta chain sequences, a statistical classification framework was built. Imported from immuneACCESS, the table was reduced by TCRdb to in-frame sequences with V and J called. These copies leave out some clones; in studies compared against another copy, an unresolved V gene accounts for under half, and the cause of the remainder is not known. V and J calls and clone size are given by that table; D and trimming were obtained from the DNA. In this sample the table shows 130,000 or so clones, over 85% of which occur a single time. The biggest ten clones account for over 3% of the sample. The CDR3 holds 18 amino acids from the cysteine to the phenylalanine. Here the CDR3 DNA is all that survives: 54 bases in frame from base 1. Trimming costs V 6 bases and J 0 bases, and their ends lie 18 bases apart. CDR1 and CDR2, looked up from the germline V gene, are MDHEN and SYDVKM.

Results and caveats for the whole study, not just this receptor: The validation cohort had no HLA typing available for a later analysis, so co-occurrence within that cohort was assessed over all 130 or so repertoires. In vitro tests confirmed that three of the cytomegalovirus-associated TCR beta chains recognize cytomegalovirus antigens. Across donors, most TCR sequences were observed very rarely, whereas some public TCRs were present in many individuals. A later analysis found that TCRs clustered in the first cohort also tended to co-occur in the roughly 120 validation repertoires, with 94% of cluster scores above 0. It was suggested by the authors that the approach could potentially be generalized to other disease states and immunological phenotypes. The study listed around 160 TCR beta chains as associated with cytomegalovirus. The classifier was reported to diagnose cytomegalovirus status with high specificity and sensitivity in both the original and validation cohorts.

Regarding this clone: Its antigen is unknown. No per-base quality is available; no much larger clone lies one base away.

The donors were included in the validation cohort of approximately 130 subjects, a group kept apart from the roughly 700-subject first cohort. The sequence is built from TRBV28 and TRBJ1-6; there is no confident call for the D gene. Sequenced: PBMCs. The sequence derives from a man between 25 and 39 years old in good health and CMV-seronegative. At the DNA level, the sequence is TGTGCCAGCAGCGTTTCTGTGTCGAGGAGCTCCTATAATTCACCCCTCCACTTT. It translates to CASSVSVSRSSYNSPLHF.